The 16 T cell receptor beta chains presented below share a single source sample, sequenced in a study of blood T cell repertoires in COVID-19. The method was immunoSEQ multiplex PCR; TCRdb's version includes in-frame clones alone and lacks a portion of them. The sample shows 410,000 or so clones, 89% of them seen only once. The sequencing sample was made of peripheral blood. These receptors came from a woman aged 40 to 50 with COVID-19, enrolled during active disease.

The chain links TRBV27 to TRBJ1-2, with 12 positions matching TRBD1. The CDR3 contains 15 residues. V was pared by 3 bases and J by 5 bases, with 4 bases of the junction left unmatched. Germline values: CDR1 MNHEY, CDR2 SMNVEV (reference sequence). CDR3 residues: CASSLGQGAAYGYTF. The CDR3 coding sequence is TGTGCCAGCAGTTTGGGACAGGGGGCCGCTTATGGCTACACCTTC.

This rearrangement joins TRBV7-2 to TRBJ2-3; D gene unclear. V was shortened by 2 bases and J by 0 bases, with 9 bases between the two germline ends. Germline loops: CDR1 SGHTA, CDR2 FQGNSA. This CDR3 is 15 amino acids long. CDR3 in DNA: TGTGCCAGCAGCTTACCTCGGTCTAGCACAGATACGCAGTATTTT. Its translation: CASSLPRSSTDTQYF.

CDR3 residues: CASTTYSPTEAFF. In DNA, the CDR3 is TGTGCCAGCACCACATATAGCCCCACTGAAGCTTTCTTT. The chain recombines TRBV7-2 with TRBJ1-1; D ambiguous. The CDR3 is made up of 13 amino acids. V was clipped by 7 bases and J by 4 bases, with 13 bases between them. The germline gives CDR1 SGHTA, CDR2 FQGNSA.

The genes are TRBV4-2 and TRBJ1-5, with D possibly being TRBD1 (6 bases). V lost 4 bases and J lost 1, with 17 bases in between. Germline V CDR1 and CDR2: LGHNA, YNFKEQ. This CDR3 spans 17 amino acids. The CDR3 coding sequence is TGTGCCAGCAGCCCAAGGAACCAGGGGAAAAGCAATCAGCCCCAGCATTTT. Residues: CASSPRNQGKSNQPQHF.

The CDR3 bases are TGTGCCAGCAGCCAAACTAGCGGGGGGGCCCCCAGCTCCTACAATGAGCAGTTCTTC. Protein: CASSQTSGGAPSSYNEQFF. This chain uses TRBV16 with TRBJ2-1, with TRBD2 matching over 13 bases. The V gene end was trimmed by 2 bases and the J gene end by 0 bases; junction bases not matched to a gene: 7. The CDR3 sequence is 19 residues long. Looked up from germline, CDR1 is KGHSY and CDR2 is FQNENV.

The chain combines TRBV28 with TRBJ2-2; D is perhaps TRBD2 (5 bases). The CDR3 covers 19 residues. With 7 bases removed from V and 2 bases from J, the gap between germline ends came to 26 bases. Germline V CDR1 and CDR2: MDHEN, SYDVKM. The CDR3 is CASKATNFRGGENTGELFF. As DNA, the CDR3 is TGTGCCAGCAAAGCTACGAATTTTCGCGGAGGAGAAAACACCGGGGAGCTGTTTTTT.

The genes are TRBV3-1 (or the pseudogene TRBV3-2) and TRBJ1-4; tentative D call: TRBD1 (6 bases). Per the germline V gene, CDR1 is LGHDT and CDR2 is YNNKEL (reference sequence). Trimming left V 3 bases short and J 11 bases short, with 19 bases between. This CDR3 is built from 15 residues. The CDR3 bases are TGTGCCAGCAGCCATCAGGGGACACGGTGGGGGAAACTGTTTTTT. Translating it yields CASSHQGTRWGKLFF.

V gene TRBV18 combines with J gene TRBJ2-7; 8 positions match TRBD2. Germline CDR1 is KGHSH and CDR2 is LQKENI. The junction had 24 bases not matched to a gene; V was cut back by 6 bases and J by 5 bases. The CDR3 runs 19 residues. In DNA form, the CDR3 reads TGTGCCAGCTCTTCGAATAGCGGGGCCCGCATTGTTCCGCATGACGAGCAGTACTTC. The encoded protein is CASSSNSGARIVPHDEQYF.

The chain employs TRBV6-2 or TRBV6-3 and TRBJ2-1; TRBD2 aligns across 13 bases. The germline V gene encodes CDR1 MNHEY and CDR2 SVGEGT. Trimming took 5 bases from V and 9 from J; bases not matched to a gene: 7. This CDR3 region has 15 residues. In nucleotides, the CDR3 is TGTGCCAGCAGTACCTCGGGACTAGCGGGATTTGAGCAGTTCTTC. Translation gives CASSTSGLAGFEQFF.

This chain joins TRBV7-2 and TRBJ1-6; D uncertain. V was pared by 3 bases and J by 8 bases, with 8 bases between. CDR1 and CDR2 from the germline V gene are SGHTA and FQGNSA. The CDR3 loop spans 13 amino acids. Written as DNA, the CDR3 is TGTGCCAGCAGCTTCCAGAGCGATTCACCCCTCCACTTT. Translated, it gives CASSFQSDSPLHF. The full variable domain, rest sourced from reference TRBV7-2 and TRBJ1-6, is GAGVSQSPSNKVTEKGKDVELRCDPISGHTALYWYRQSLGQGLEFLIYFQGNSAPDKSGLPSDRFSAERTGGSVSTLTIQRTQQEDSAVYLCASSFQSDSPLHFGNGTRLTVT.

The CDR3 DNA follows: TGTGCCAGCAGTACTATAGGGGGACAGGGGAAGCCCACTGGAGGCTACACCTTC. This codes for CASSTIGGQGKPTGGYTF. The rearrangement links TRBV5-4 to TRBJ1-2, with 10 bases lining up with TRBD1. With V trimmed by 5 bases and J by 8 bases, 21 bases remained unmatched. The CDR3 contains 18 residues. Germline loops: CDR1 SGHNT, CDR2 YYREEE (reference sequence).

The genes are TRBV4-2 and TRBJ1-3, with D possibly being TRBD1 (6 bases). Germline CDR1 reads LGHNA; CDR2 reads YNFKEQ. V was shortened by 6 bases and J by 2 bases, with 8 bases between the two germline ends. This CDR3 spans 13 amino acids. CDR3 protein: CASRQGAGNTIYF. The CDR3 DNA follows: TGTGCCAGCAGACAGGGAGCTGGAAACACCATATATTTT.

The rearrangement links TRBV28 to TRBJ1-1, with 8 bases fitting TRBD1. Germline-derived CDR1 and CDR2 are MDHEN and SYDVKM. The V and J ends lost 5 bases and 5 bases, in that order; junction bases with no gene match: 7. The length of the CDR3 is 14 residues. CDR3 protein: CASSVEQGVTEAFF. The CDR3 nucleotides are TGTGCCAGCAGTGTCGAACAGGGGGTTACTGAAGCTTTCTTT. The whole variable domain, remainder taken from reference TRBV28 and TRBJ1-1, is DVKVTQSSRYLVKRTGEKVFLECVQDMDHENMFWYRQDPGLGLRLIYFSYDVKMKEKGDIPEGYSVSREKKERFSLILESASTNQTSMYLCASSVEQGVTEAFFGQGTRLTVV.

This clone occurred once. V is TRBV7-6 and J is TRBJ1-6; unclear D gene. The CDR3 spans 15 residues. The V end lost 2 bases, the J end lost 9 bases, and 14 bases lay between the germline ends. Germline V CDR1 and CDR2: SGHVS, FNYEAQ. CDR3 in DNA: TGTGCCAGCAGCTTAAATCTGGAGACCGGTTCACCCCTCCACTTT. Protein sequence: CASSLNLETGSPLHF.

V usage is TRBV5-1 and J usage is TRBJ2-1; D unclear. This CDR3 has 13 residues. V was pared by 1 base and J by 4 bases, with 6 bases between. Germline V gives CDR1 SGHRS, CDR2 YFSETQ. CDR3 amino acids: CASSLLRYNEQFF. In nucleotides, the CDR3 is TGCGCCAGCAGCTTGTTGCGGTACAATGAGCAGTTCTTC.

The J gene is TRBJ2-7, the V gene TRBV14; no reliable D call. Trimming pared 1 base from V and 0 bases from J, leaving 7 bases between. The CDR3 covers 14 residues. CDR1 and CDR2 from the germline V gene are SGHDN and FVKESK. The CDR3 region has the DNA TGTGCCAGCAGCCAAGCGGGTTTCTCCTACGAGCAGTACTTC. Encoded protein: CASSQAGFSYEQYF.